The 31 T cell receptor beta chains in this list originate from one sample, sequenced in a study of cytotoxic CD8 clonotypes in ibrutinib-treated CLL (dated by TCRdb to about 2021). Libraries were made using the immunoSEQ multiplex PCR assay. TCRdb retrieved this table from immuneACCESS and kept in-frame rearrangements only. Not all clones are present; in checked studies, unresolved V genes account for under half, and no reason is known for the remainder. In all, the sample holds roughly 160,000 clones, and more than 65% of those were seen once. Roughly 1.9% of the sample is taken by the ten largest. The time point label, read with the paper, signifies: about a year on ibrutinib. The sample was PBMCs, taken after 12 months of ibrutinib treatment. These receptors originate from a human donor with chronic lymphocytic leukemia.

The chain employs TRBV28 and TRBJ1-2; D is unresolved. Germline CDR1 is MDHEN and CDR2 is SYDVKM. The length of the CDR3 is 12 residues. The CDR3 bases are TGTACCACAGCAACTCCTAACTATGGCTACACCTTC. This codes for CTTATPNYGYTF.

J is TRBJ1-2 and V is TRBV5-4; D is undetermined. This CDR3 contains 14 residues. The V end lost 0 bases, the J end lost 5 bases, and 11 bases lay between the germline ends. Germline CDR1 is SGHNT and CDR2 is YYREEE (reference sequence). The chain's CDR3 is CASSLALSGYGYTF. For the CDR3, the DNA is TGTGCCAGCAGCTTGGCTCTTTCGGGTTATGGCTACACCTTC.

This clone was detected a few times. This rearrangement joins TRBV4-1 to TRBJ1-5, with a weak D call TRBD1 (6 bases). The CDR3 spans 14 residues. The V and J ends lost 0 bases and 4 bases respectively, with 7 bases between them. The germline V gene encodes CDR1 MGHRA and CDR2 YSYEKL. CDR3 in amino acids: CASSQEGGNQPQHF. The CDR3 coding sequence is TGCGCCAGCAGCCAAGAAGGGGGAAATCAGCCCCAGCATTTT.

V is TRBV5-6 and J is TRBJ2-7; the D gene is possibly TRBD2 (6 bases). The CDR3 consists of 15 residues. In germline, CDR1 is SGHDT, CDR2 YYEEEE. Trimming removed 4 bases from V and 4 bases from J, with 18 bases in between. CDR3 DNA: TGTGCCAGCAGCCGAGGCGGAGGGAACGTATACGAGCAGTACTTC. This codes for CASSRGGGNVYEQYF.

The DNA for the CDR3 is TGTGCCTGCCAGTTTCAAGGGAGTAATTACGAGCAGTACTTC. This sequence encodes CACQFQGSNYEQYF. This rearrangement joins TRBV30 to TRBJ2-7; D is perhaps TRBD2 (5 bases). Per the germline V gene, CDR1 is GTSNPN and CDR2 is SVGIG (reference sequence). The CDR3 is 14 residues long. V was cut by 6 bases and J by 4 bases, with 19 bases left in between.

V gene TRBV28 combines with J gene TRBJ1-5; no firm D call. This CDR3 comprises 17 residues. The ends were cut back, 2 bases at V and 2 bases at J, with 16 bases in the middle. CDR1 and CDR2 from the germline V gene are MDHEN and SYDVKM. The CDR3 DNA follows: TGTGCCAGCAGTTTAGCAAGTGGGATAGCGGGCAATCAGCCCCAGCATTTT. It specifies CASSLASGIAGNQPQHF. The full variable domain, in which reference TRBV28 and TRBJ1-5 provide the parts outside the CDR3, is DVKVTQSSRYLVKRTGEKVFLECVQDMDHENMFWYRQDPGLGLRLIYFSYDVKMKEKGDIPEGYSVSREKKERFSLILESASTNQTSMYLCASSLASGIAGNQPQHFGDGTRLSIL.

This clone was seen a single time. This chain uses TRBV2 with TRBJ1-1; D gene ambiguous. This CDR3 is built from 13 residues. Germline V gene sequence: CDR1 SNHLY, CDR2 FYNNEI. The V end was cut by 8 bases, the J end by 5 bases, with 15 bases between. The CDR3 bases are TGTGCCAGCCACCCCCCGGGAGCGACTGAAGCTTTCTTT. Residues: CASHPPGATEAFF.

The chain employs TRBV28 and TRBJ1-1; 9 bases align to TRBD1. The CDR3 extends over 21 amino acids. From germline, CDR1 is MDHEN and CDR2 SYDVKM. Losses at the gene ends were 2 bases for V and 1 base for J; bases not matched to a gene: 20. As DNA, the CDR3 is TGTGCCAGCAGTTTAACGGGGACAGGGCGGGCACGCGCTATTAGGAACACTGAAGCTTTCTTT. Translation: CASSLTGTGRARAIRNTEAFF.

The chain carries TRBV28 and TRBJ1-1; 8 bases fit TRBD1. The CDR3 extends over 22 amino acids. The trim removed 4 bases at V and 6 bases at J, leaving 31 bases unmatched. The germline V gene has CDR1 MDHEN and CDR2 SYDVKM. CDR3 in DNA: TGTGCCAGCAGTTCCCTCCCCAGACAGGGGTCCTCGATGGGGATTAGGTTCGCTGAAGCTTTCTTT. Its translation is CASSSLPRQGSSMGIRFAEAFF.

The chain has TRBV6-1 and TRBJ2-1; no clear D gene. The CDR3 runs to 12 residues. Germline V lookup: CDR1 MNHNS, CDR2 SASEGT. Deletions cut 8 bases from V and 2 bases from J, with 7 bases between. The DNA for the CDR3 is TGTGCCAGCGTCGCAACCTACAATGAGCAGTTCTTC. It codes for CASVATYNEQFF.

The J gene is TRBJ2-7, the V gene TRBV7-2; D is uncertain. Trimming removed 1 base at V and 6 bases at J, with 7 bases between. Germline V gives CDR1 SGHTA, CDR2 FQGNSA. CDR3 length: 12 residues. The CDR3 region has the DNA TGTGCCAGCAGCTTAGATTCGGGCGAGCAGTACTTC. Protein: CASSLDSGEQYF.

This clone was recorded once. This chain joins TRBV11-2 and TRBJ2-3; TRBD2 aligns across 8 bases. V lost 3 bases and J lost 0; bases outside the gene matches: 5. The CDR3 has 16 amino acids. From germline, CDR1 is SGHAT and CDR2 FQNNGV. The CDR3 DNA sequence: TGTGCCAGCAGCTTGGGGACTAGATCTAGCACAGATACGCAGTATTTT. This codes for CASSLGTRSSTDTQYF.

This clone was found a few times. The chain carries TRBV5-4 and TRBJ1-6, with D perhaps matching TRBD1 (6 bases). Germline CDR1 SGHNT, CDR2 YYREEE (reference sequence). This CDR3 has 15 amino acids. V lost 0 bases and J 6 bases, leaving 10 bases between the germline ends. Here the CDR3 DNA reads TGTGCCAGCAGCTTGGACAGGGCGCGTAATTCACCCCTCCACTTT. Translated, it gives CASSLDRARNSPLHF.

The chain carries TRBV7-2 and TRBJ1-2; no definite D call. Germline CDR1 and CDR2: SGHTA and FQGNSA. Trimming stripped 8 bases from V and 2 bases from J, with 18 bases between. The CDR3 is made up of 15 amino acids. The DNA of the CDR3 is TGTGCCAGCGCCCCGCGGGCTTTGCAGAACTATGGCTACACCTTC. It specifies CASAPRALQNYGYTF.

V usage is TRBV6-5 and J usage is TRBJ2-7; 9 bases match TRBD2. Germline CDR1 reads MNHEY; CDR2 reads SVGAGI. Unmatched junction bases numbered 11, after V lost 7 bases and J lost 7 bases. This CDR3 contains 14 residues. The CDR3 DNA is TGTGCCAGCAACCTTAGCGGGAGAGCTAGGGAGCAGTACTTC. As protein: CASNLSGRAREQYF.

The chain employs TRBV7-6 and TRBJ2-5, with D tentatively TRBD1 (6 bases). Trimming removed 0 bases from V and 3 bases from J, with 11 bases in between. This CDR3 spans 15 amino acids. Germline values: CDR1 SGHVS, CDR2 FNYEAQ. The CDR3 nucleotides read TGTGCCAGCAGCTTAGCCTGGGACAACAAAGAGACCCAGTACTTC. This encodes CASSLAWDNKETQYF.

The chain carries TRBV28 and TRBJ1-1; 11 bases line up with TRBD1. The CDR3 consists of 15 residues. Germline CDR1 and CDR2: MDHEN and SYDVKM. The V and J ends lost 9 bases and 5 bases, in that order; junction bases with no gene match: 11. Here the CDR3 reads CASNFRDRGYTEAFF. The CDR3 DNA reads TGTGCCAGTAATTTTCGGGACAGGGGGTATACTGAAGCTTTCTTT.

This chain links TRBV2 with TRBJ2-5; D is possibly TRBD1 (5 bases). Trimming shortened V by 0 bases and J by 4 bases, and 18 bases separated the two germline ends. CDR3 length: 17 residues. Germline loops: CDR1 SNHLY, CDR2 FYNNEI. This CDR3 reads CASSEAVARVSRETQYF. Written as DNA, the CDR3 is TGTGCCAGCAGTGAAGCGGTGGCCAGGGTTTCGCGAGAGACCCAGTACTTC.

The chain has TRBV14 and TRBJ1-1; D gene ambiguous. The V gene lost 4 bases and the J gene lost 3 bases, with 15 bases spanning the gap. Per germline, CDR1 SGHDN and CDR2 FVKESK. The CDR3 runs 15 residues. The CDR3 reads CASSLRVNGHTEAFF. CDR3 coding DNA: TGTGCCAGCAGCCTCCGGGTCAATGGGCACACTGAAGCTTTCTTT.

In this sample, this clone turned up once. This chain connects TRBV10-3 to TRBJ2-7; 15 bases fit TRBD2. The germline V gene has CDR1 ENHRY and CDR2 SYGVKD. The CDR3 consists of 17 residues. Trimming took 5 bases from V and 3 from J; bases not matched to a gene: 8. The CDR3 region is CAISTKGLAGGVYEQYF. Written as DNA, the CDR3 is TGTGCCATCAGTACCAAGGGACTAGCGGGAGGTGTCTACGAGCAGTACTTC.

The chain joins TRBV5-4 to TRBJ2-2; TRBD2 matches 9 bases. Per the germline V gene, CDR1 is SGHNT and CDR2 is YYREEE (reference sequence). This CDR3 is built from 15 residues. V shed 6 bases and J 6 bases; nucleotides not matched to a gene: 9. CDR3 protein: CASKYGGRGAGELFF. The CDR3 coding sequence is TGTGCCAGCAAATACGGCGGGAGGGGTGCCGGGGAGCTGTTTTTT.

The chain recombines TRBV18 with TRBJ1-3; no reliable D call. This CDR3 is built from 15 residues. Germline CDR1 is KGHSH and CDR2 is LQKENI. Trimming removed 1 base at V and 4 bases at J, with 11 bases between. The CDR3 region is CASSPLGESGNTIYF. In nucleotides, the CDR3 is TGTGCCAGCTCACCACTTGGGGAATCCGGAAACACCATATATTTT.

The chain employs TRBV5-1 and TRBJ1-5; no firm D call. This CDR3 has 13 residues. Germline CDR1 reads SGHRS; CDR2 reads YFSETQ. V lost 5 bases and J 4 bases, leaving 10 bases between the germline ends. The CDR3 bases are TGCGCCAGCAGGTCGCAGCTTAATCAGCCCCAGCATTTT. Its protein product is CASRSQLNQPQHF.

The gene calls are TRBV5-4 and TRBJ2-6; 7 nucleotides match TRBD1. Germline V gene data show CDR1 as SGHNT and CDR2 as YYREEE (reference sequence). The CDR3 has 19 residues. The trim removed 0 bases at V and 2 bases at J, leaving 11 bases unmatched. The CDR3: CASSLAQQNRGAGANVLTF. CDR3 nucleotide sequence: TGTGCCAGCAGCTTGGCCCAACAAAACAGGGGCGCTGGGGCCAACGTCCTGACTTTC.

The CDR3 DNA sequence: TGTGCCAGTAGTCTCCTCGCCCGGGGCCAAGAGACCCAGTACTTC. It encodes CASSLLARGQETQYF. V gene TRBV19 combines with J gene TRBJ2-5; TRBD2 is a possible D gene (5 bases). Germline-derived CDR1 and CDR2 are LNHDA and SQIVND (reference sequence). The CDR3 contains 15 residues. Trimming took off 5 bases at V and 1 base at J, with 14 bases between the two ends.

The V and J genes are TRBV7-2 and TRBJ2-5, with a weak D call TRBD1 (5 bases). CDR1 is SGHTA and CDR2 is FQGNSA in the germline V gene. This CDR3 is 14 amino acids long. The V end lost 0 bases, the J end lost 5 bases, and 10 bases lay between the germline ends. The CDR3 nucleotides are TGTGCCAGCAGCTTAGCCGACAGACCGGAGACCCAGTACTTC. It codes for CASSLADRPETQYF.

CDR3 bases: TGTGCCAGCAGTTTTCAGTTGAATCAGCCCCAGCATTTT. Translation gives CASSFQLNQPQHF. V and J are TRBV28 and TRBJ1-5; no firm D call. In germline, CDR1 is MDHEN, CDR2 SYDVKM. The CDR3 totals 13 residues. The V end was cut by 3 bases, the J end by 4 bases, with 7 bases between.

The chain is built from TRBV5-1 and TRBJ2-1; D unresolved. The CDR3 runs to 12 residues. Deletions cut 2 bases from V and 9 bases from J, with 9 bases between. Germline-derived CDR1 and CDR2 are SGHRS and YFSETQ. The CDR3 loop is CASSFRAGEQFF. CDR3 coding DNA: TGCGCCAGCAGCTTTCGAGCAGGTGAGCAGTTCTTC.

The chain couples TRBV29-1 to TRBJ1-1; D not resolved. CDR3 length: 10 residues. From germline, CDR1 is SQVTM and CDR2 ANQGSEA. Trimming took off 7 bases at V and 1 base at J, with 4 bases between the two ends. In DNA form, the CDR3 reads TGCAGCGGGTCGAACACTGAAGCTTTCTTT. This translates into CSGSNTEAFF.

This clone occurred once. This sequence joins TRBV6-4 and TRBJ2-2; D remains unclear. The V end was cut by 2 bases, the J end by 3 bases, with 10 bases between. Germline loops: CDR1 MRHNA, CDR2 SNTAGT. This CDR3 contains 15 residues. CDR3 coding DNA: TGTGCCAGCAGTGACGTTTTTCCGCACACCGGGGAGCTGTTTTTT. It specifies CASSDVFPHTGELFF.

The rearrangement uses TRBV18 and TRBJ2-3; no reliable D call. This CDR3 is built from 13 residues. Germline-derived CDR1 and CDR2 are KGHSH and LQKENI. The V end was cut by 3 bases, the J end by 6 bases, with 10 bases between. Here the CDR3 reads CASSPPGLDTQYF. CDR3 DNA: TGTGCCAGCTCACCCCCCGGGTTGGATACGCAGTATTTT.